The entry below gives a single T cell receptor (beta chain) sequence along with its context. Its target is not known. This entry belongs to a study of T cell responses to AZD1222 COVID-19 vaccine. Study results and caveats: Among spike-specific TCRs, nearly half reportedly target unmutated variant regions. Compared with day 0, the breadth and depth of the Spike-specific TCR repertoire rose significantly after two doses of AZD1222. Females made up more of the donors, who were largely white British, and clonal diversity may have come out too low. Samples come after the peak T cell response, not at day 14.

The assay was immunoSEQ multiplex PCR, and TCRdb's table has in-frame clones only and misses some. Of 90,000 to 120,000 clones detected, around 91% appear once; the ten largest clones hold around 20%. The germline V and J ends were trimmed by 1 base and 5 bases, with 19 bases remaining between them. CDR3 size: 16 residues. Germline-derived CDR1 and CDR2 are SGHRS and YFSETQ. J is TRBJ2-7 and V is TRBV5-1, with D perhaps TRBD2 (6 bases). The input for sequencing was peripheral blood, taken on day 0 of AZD1222 vaccination. The clonotype originates from an adult in good health. CDR3 DNA: TGCGCCAGCAGCTTGTCCGGGGGTAATGCCTTTGACGAGCAGTACTTC. Its translation: CASSLSGGNAFDEQYF.